Listed here are 25 T cell receptor beta chains from one sample, sequenced in a study of metastatic and nonmetastatic thyroid tumors. TCRdb reprocessed the PCR reads via MiXCR. Altogether some 64,000 clones are present, about 4% being singletons, with the ten largest covering 20% to 25%. Among the patients, none had received any treatment before thyroid surgery. The sequenced material came from blood. Receptor source: a female donor with papillary thyroid cancer or a benign thyroid nodule (not recorded which). Some clones in this sample may be carry-over from other donors' samples.

This clone was counted at least ten times. The CDR3 coding sequence is TGTGCCAGCAGCGGCACCGGGGAGCTGTTTTTT. This codes for CASSGTGELFF. The genes are TRBV7-9 and TRBJ2-2; D call uncertain. The germline V gene has CDR1 SEHNR and CDR2 FQNEAQ (reference sequence). V was pared by 5 bases and J by 4 bases, with 2 bases between. This CDR3 region has 11 residues.

This clone was observed at least ten times. V gene TRBV28 combines with J gene TRBJ1-2; tentative D call: TRBD1 (5 bases). The CDR3 length is 16 residues. Germline CDR1 reads MDHEN; CDR2 reads SYDVKM. V was shortened by 6 bases and J by 5 bases, with 22 bases between the two germline ends. CDR3 DNA: TGTGCCAGCAGGGACCAGGGTGGAGGGGTATTTTATGGCTACACCTTC. It translates to CASRDQGGGVFYGYTF.

This clone was counted many times. The V gene is TRBV24-1, the J gene TRBJ2-1; the D gene is possibly TRBD2 (5 bases). V was trimmed by 4 bases and J by 3 bases, leaving 18 bases between them. Looked up from germline, CDR1 is KGHDR and CDR2 is SFDVKD. CDR3 length equals 17 residues. The CDR3 coding sequence is TGTGCCACCAGTGACCCGTCCTGGAAAGGAGGCTACAATGAGCAGTTCTTC. It specifies CATSDPSWKGGYNEQFF.

In its sample, this clone was seen a few times. A clone one base away is much larger, so this may be a read error. This chain links TRBV2 with TRBJ2-5; 9 bases fit TRBD1. Per germline, CDR1 SNHLY and CDR2 FYNNEI. The CDR3 sequence is 14 residues long. The J segment lost 5 bases and the V segment lost 8 bases, leaving 9 bases of the junction unmatched. The CDR3, as DNA: TGTGCCAGCGGCGGACAGGGGTCGATTGAGACCCAGTACTTC. Translated: CASGGQGSIETQYF.

Concerning this clone: This clone may be a read error of a much larger clone one base away. At the DNA level, this CDR3 is encoded by other sequences in the same sample as well. The chain links TRBV19 to TRBJ2-5; 11 nucleotides line up with TRBD2. The CDR3 is made up of 15 amino acids. Germline V gives CDR1 LNHDA, CDR2 SQIVND (reference sequence). J lost 8 bases, V lost 5 bases, and 10 bases had no gene match. The DNA of the CDR3 is TGTGCCAGTAGTGCTTTACTAGCGGGGGAAGGTACCCAGTACTTC. Translating gives CASSALLAGEGTQYF.

This clone was counted a few times. At one end, the junction sequence differs from germline, possibly due to a read error. V and J are TRBV6-2 or TRBV6-3 and TRBJ2-1; no definite D call. The germline CDR1 and CDR2 sequences are MNHEY and SVGEGT. This CDR3 is 14 amino acids long. CDR3 in amino acids: CASSRFQSNNEQLF. The CDR3 DNA reads as TGTGCCAGCAGTAGATTTCAATCCAACAATGAGCAGCTCTTC.

This clone came up many times. The chain has TRBV20-1 and TRBJ1-5, with D perhaps TRBD1 (5 bases). The V end lost 6 bases, the J end lost 8 bases, and 17 bases lay between the germline ends. The CDR3 loop spans 13 amino acids. Germline V lookup: CDR1 DFQATT, CDR2 SNEGSKA (reference sequence). The CDR3 sequence is CSAPGRLSEPQHF. CDR3 nucleotide sequence: TGCAGTGCGCCGGGACGGCTTTCGGAGCCCCAGCATTTT.

The chain combines TRBV30 with TRBJ1-3; D perhaps matches TRBD1 (5 bases). The ends were cut back, 8 bases at V and 2 bases at J, with 13 bases in the middle. CDR1 and CDR2 from the germline V gene are GTSNPN and SVGIG (reference sequence). The CDR3 is made up of 13 amino acids. The CDR3 bases are TGTGCCGGTAGTGGGGGGACTGGAAACACCATATATTTT. This gives the protein CAGSGGTGNTIYF.

This clone was counted between two and nine times. A much larger clone differs by one base, so this may be a read error. This chain links TRBV5-6 with TRBJ2-2; the match to TRBD2 covers 10 bases. The V gene end was trimmed by 2 bases and the J gene end by 4 bases; junction bases not matched to a gene: 5. Germline values: CDR1 SGHDT, CDR2 YYEEEE. The CDR3 loop spans 16 amino acids. For the CDR3, the DNA is TGTGCCAGCAGCTTACCTAGCGGGAGATCCACCGGGGAGCTGTTTTTT. Protein product: CASSLPSGRSTGELFF.

Remarks on this clone: This could be a read error, since a much larger clone is one nucleotide away. The V gene is TRBV20-1, the J gene TRBJ2-3; D may be TRBD2 (6 bases). The CDR3 has 15 residues. Germline CDR1 reads DFQATT; CDR2 reads SNEGSKA (reference sequence). The ends were cut back, 2 bases at V and 0 bases at J, with 12 bases in the middle. The CDR3 region is CSARTSPPSTDTQYF. Written as DNA, the CDR3 is TGCAGTGCTAGAACTAGCCCTCCAAGCACAGATACGCAGTATTTT.

As regards this clone: A read error may explain this, as a much larger clone is one base away. V gene TRBV20-1 combines with J gene TRBJ2-5; 12 positions match TRBD2. V gave up 8 bases and J gave up 7 bases; unmatched junction bases: 11. This CDR3 is built from 14 residues. Per the germline V gene, CDR1 is DFQATT and CDR2 is SNEGSKA (reference sequence). CDR3 bases: TGCAGTTCGACCGGACTAGCGGGAAAGGTGACCCAGTACTTC. It translates to CSSTGLAGKVTQYF.

This clone appeared a few times. A much larger clone is a single base away; this may be a read error. It is unclear where the CDR3 begins or ends on the DNA, so no DNA is shown, and the CDR3 is as TCRdb lists it. V usage is TRBV2 and J usage is TRBJ2-4; TRBD1, as called in the table, went unchecked against the DNA. Per germline, CDR1 SNHLY and CDR2 FYNNEI. The CDR3 comprises 15 residues, both ends counted. CDR3 sequence: CASSVGQGARNIHYF.

In its sample, this clone was seen a few times. The chain recombines TRBV6-1 with TRBJ2-2; D perhaps matches TRBD2 (6 bases). Trimming pared 4 bases from V and 4 bases from J, leaving 7 bases between. This CDR3 has 13 residues. The germline CDR1 and CDR2 sequences are MNHNS and SASEGT. The CDR3 region has the DNA TGTGCCAGCAGTGTTAGCGGCACCGGGGAGCTGTTTTTT. Its translation is CASSVSGTGELFF.

Only a few counts were recorded for this clone. This chain links TRBV3-1 with TRBJ1-1; D gene ambiguous. The germline V and J ends were trimmed by 2 bases and 3 bases, with 1 base remaining between them. The CDR3 consists of 11 residues. Germline V gene lookup returns CDR1 LGHDT and CDR2 YNNKEL (reference sequence). As DNA, the CDR3 is TGTGCCAGCAGCCAATACACTGAAGCTTTCTTT. Its translation is CASSQYTEAFF.

This sequence joins TRBV18 and TRBJ1-5; no definite D call. Germline values: CDR1 KGHSH, CDR2 LQKENI. The V and J ends lost 3 bases and 7 bases respectively, with 7 bases between them. The CDR3 loop spans 12 amino acids. In DNA, the CDR3 is TGTGCCAGCTCACCTGGTGACCAGCCCCAGCATTTT. Translated: CASSPGDQPQHF.

The chain uses TRBV11-2 and TRBJ2-1; 10 nucleotides align to TRBD2. The germline V gene encodes CDR1 SGHAT and CDR2 FQNNGV. CDR3 length: 16 amino acids. V shed 4 bases and J 15 bases; nucleotides not matched to a gene: 18. For the CDR3, the DNA is TGTGCCAGCAGCTCCTTGGGAGCTAGCGGGAGAGAAAGGACGTTCTTC. Translated: CASSSLGASGRERTFF.

A note on this clone: This may be a read error: a much more frequent sequence differs by one nucleotide. The CDR3 DNA is TGCAGCGTTGTGGAGACAGGGGGCGGGTACGAGCAGTACTTC. It yields the protein CSVVETGGGYEQYF. The chain links TRBV29-1 to TRBJ2-7; 10 positions match TRBD1. The germline gives CDR1 SQVTM, CDR2 ANQGSEA. The CDR3 consists of 14 residues. The V gene end was trimmed by 4 bases and the J gene end by 4 bases; junction bases not matched to a gene: 7.

This clone came up many times. At the DNA level, this CDR3 is encoded by other sequences in the same sample as well. CDR3 in DNA: TGCGCCAGTACCCATCAGGGACGGAAGGCCCTCCACTTT. This codes for CASTHQGRKALHF. The chain couples TRBV10-1 to TRBJ1-6; D is possibly TRBD1 (5 bases). Per germline, CDR1 WNHNN and CDR2 SYGVQD (reference sequence). The CDR3 length is 13 residues. V was trimmed by 9 bases and J by 14 bases, leaving 20 bases between them.

This clone was observed at least ten times. The CDR3 sequence: CSARQGGLDTQYF. CDR3 nucleotide sequence: TGCAGTGCTAGGCAAGGGGGCTTGGATACGCAGTATTTT. J is TRBJ2-3 and V is TRBV20-1; 7 positions agree with TRBD1. The CDR3 consists of 13 residues. Germline lookup yields CDR1 DFQATT and CDR2 SNEGSKA (reference sequence). V gave up 3 bases and J gave up 6 bases; unmatched junction bases: 6.

The V gene is TRBV12-3 or TRBV12-4, the J gene TRBJ1-2; a weak D match, TRBD1 (5 bases). This CDR3 is 14 amino acids long. Deletions cut 6 bases from V and 0 bases from J, with 11 bases between. The CDR3 spells CASRAQGTNYGYTF. CDR3 DNA: TGTGCCAGCAGAGCCCAGGGAACTAACTATGGCTACACCTTC.

At least ten counts were recorded for this clone. The chain is built from TRBV30 and TRBJ1-5; 7 bases are shared with TRBD1. The J segment lost 7 bases and the V segment lost 3 bases, leaving 9 bases of the junction unmatched. Looked up from germline, CDR1 is GTSNPN and CDR2 is SVGIG (reference sequence). This CDR3 region has 14 residues. The CDR3 DNA sequence: TGTGCCTGGAGCGAAACAGGGGCCAGACAGCCCCAGCATTTT. This translates into CAWSETGARQPQHF.

This clone has more than one count but fewer than ten. The junction departs from germline at one end; a sequencing error may be responsible. The rearrangement links TRBV14 to TRBJ1-6; unclear D gene. The CDR3 has 16 residues. The germline V gene has CDR1 SGHDN and CDR2 FVKESK. CDR3 nucleotides: TGTGCCAGCAGCCAAGCCCCAGTAGGTGCTCATTCACCCCACCACTTT. This sequence encodes CASSQAPVGAHSPHHF. Drawing the rest from reference TRBV14 and TRBJ1-6, the complete variable domain is EAGVTQFPSHSVIEKGQTVTLRCDPISGHDNLYWYRRVMGKEIKFLLHFVKESKQDESGMPNNRFLAERTGGTYSTLKVQPAELEDSGVYFCASSQAPVGAHSPHHFGNGTRLTVT.

This clone was seen at least ten times. This CDR3 is also generated by other DNA sequences in the sample. The chain combines TRBV6-5 with TRBJ2-4; tentative D call: TRBD1 (5 bases). Germline lookup yields CDR1 MNHEY and CDR2 SVGAGI. Trimming took 0 bases from V and 13 from J, leaving 19 bases between them. This CDR3 contains 15 residues. CDR3 amino acids: CASSYSQHPPRGQYF. CDR3 in DNA: TGTGCCAGCAGTTACTCTCAACACCCGCCAAGGGGACAGTACTTC.

This clone was seen more than once but under ten times. Relative to the germline gene, one junction end is altered; a read error may explain this. The chain has TRBV5-1 and TRBJ2-6; tentatively, D is TRBD1 (5 bases). CDR1 and CDR2 (germline): SGHRS, YFSETQ. The CDR3 length is 17 residues. This CDR3 is CASSLWWSLSGANVLTF. CDR3 DNA sequence: TGCGCCAGCAGCTTGTGGTGGTCCCTCTCTGGGGCCAACGTCCTTACTTTC.

The chain couples TRBV7-3 to TRBJ1-1; D may be TRBD1 (6 bases). The germline V gene encodes CDR1 SGHTA and CDR2 FQGTGA. V lost 5 bases, J lost 2 bases, and 15 bases lay in between. The CDR3 has 15 amino acids. The CDR3 spells CASSPDGGDNTEAFF. CDR3 sequence (DNA): TGTGCCAGCAGCCCCGACGGGGGCGATAACACTGAAGCTTTCTTT.